A selection of T cell receptor beta chains follows, all from one sample in a study of beta chain features in type 1 diabetes. Clones were read by immunoSEQ multiplex PCR, and TCRdb kept only the in-frame ones, dropping some. The sample has some 500,000 clones, approximately 10% seen once; the top ten hold roughly 0.046%. Sequencing input: naive CD4+ T cells from blood. The receptors were sampled from a young woman in good health. CDR3s include the opening cysteine and the closing phenylalanine or tryptophan. The order of the fields is J gene, V gene, clone size, D gene, CDR3 protein, CDR3 DNA. A D gene is named only where the DNA matches it firmly. Size values are once, few and many counts, or a class for expanded clones, and some rows have none.

TRBJ1-2	TRBV4-3	NA	NA	CASSQDYRGEYGYTF	TGCGCCAGCAGCCAAGATTATCGGGGGGAATATGGCTACACCTTC
TRBJ1-2	TRBV28	few	NA	CASRVPGHPYTF	TGTGCCAGCAGAGTACCGGGACACCCTTACACCTTC
TRBJ1-4	TRBV25-1	few	TRBD1	CASSDPGQGGEKLFF	TGTGCCAGCAGTGATCCCGGACAGGGTGGTGAAAAACTGTTTTTT
TRBJ1-6	TRBV7-2	NA	NA	CASSLGVGYSPLHF	TGTGCCAGCAGCTTAGGTGTGGGGTACTCACCCCTCCACTTT
TRBJ2-5	TRBV7-2	NA	NA	CASSLRGFRETQYF	TGTGCCAGCAGCTTACGAGGCTTTCGGGAGACCCAGTACTTC
TRBJ1-6	TRBV25-1	few	TRBD1	CASRYQGVYSPLHF	TGTGCCAGCAGGTATCAGGGGGTTTACTCACCCCTCCACTTT
TRBJ1-2	TRBV7-2	few	NA	CASSFRDGIYGYTF	TGTGCCAGCAGCTTCCGGGACGGAATCTATGGCTACACCTTC
TRBJ2-7	TRBV29-1	NA	TRBD2	CSVEEGLAGNEQYF	TGCAGCGTTGAGGAGGGGCTAGCGGGAAACGAGCAGTACTTC
TRBJ1-4	TRBV18	few	NA	CASSPARNEKLFF	TGTGCCAGCTCACCTGCACGTAATGAAAAACTGTTTTTT
TRBJ2-1	TRBV28	NA	TRBD2	CASSRSLGTIHEQFF	TGTGCCAGCAGCAGAAGCCTGGGGACTATCCATGAGCAGTTCTTC
TRBJ2-7	TRBV27	NA	TRBD2	CASSLRWEGVGEQYF	TGTGCCAGCAGTTTACGGTGGGAGGGCGTTGGGGAGCAGTACTTC
TRBJ1-2	TRBV29-1	NA	NA	CSVTNSYGYTF	TGCAGCGTCACTAACAGCTATGGCTACACCTTC
TRBJ2-3	TRBV4-3	few	NA	CASSQDLNTQYF	TGCGCCAGCAGCCAAGATCTCAATACGCAGTATTTT
TRBJ2-3	TRBV4-3	few	NA	CASSQEIRLIRPTDTQYF	TGCGCCAGCAGCCAAGAGATCCGGTTAATTAGGCCTACAGATACGCAGTATTTT
TRBJ2-1	TRBV10-3	many	NA	CAIGHNYNEQFF	TGTGCCATCGGTCATAATTACAATGAGCAGTTCTTC
TRBJ2-7	TRBV15	NA	TRBD1	CATSRAGTGGYEQYF	TGTGCCACCAGCAGAGCGGGGACAGGGGGCTACGAGCAGTACTTC
TRBJ2-1	TRBV29-1	few	NA	CSVKVGTDEQFF	TGCAGCGTTAAAGTAGGGACCGATGAGCAGTTCTTC
TRBJ1-1	TRBV7-2	few	NA	CASSFVLGTEAFF	TGTGCCAGCAGCTTCGTTCTTGGCACTGAAGCTTTCTTT
TRBJ2-1	TRBV9	NA	NA	CASSVWGLEQFF	TGTGCCAGCAGCGTCTGGGGACTTGAGCAGTTCTTC
TRBJ2-1	TRBV7-9	NA	TRBD1	CASSLWDREHEQFF	TGTGCCAGCAGCTTATGGGACAGGGAACATGAGCAGTTCTTC
TRBJ2-7	TRBV27	NA	NA	CASSGYTRGAYEQYF	TGTGCCAGCAGCGGCTATACCAGGGGAGCCTACGAGCAGTACTTC
TRBJ2-6	TRBV11-1	few	NA	CASSLDRLSGANVLTF	TGTGCCAGCAGCTTAGACAGGCTCTCTGGGGCCAACGTCCTGACTTTC
TRBJ1-5	TRBV28	NA	NA	CASSTRGGGNQPQHF	TGTGCCAGCAGTACCAGGGGCGGAGGCAATCAGCCCCAGCATTTT
TRBJ2-1	TRBV18	few	TRBD2	CASSPQTSGRARQFF	TGTGCCAGCTCACCGCAGACTAGCGGGAGGGCTCGGCAGTTCTTC
TRBJ2-2	TRBV27	few	TRBD1	CASSFDRGRSTGELFF	TGTGCCAGCAGTTTCGATAGGGGGCGCAGCACCGGGGAGCTGTTTTTT
TRBJ2-1	TRBV5-6	NA	NA	CASSEGLSWNEQFF	TGTGCCAGCAGCGAAGGCCTGTCCTGGAATGAGCAGTTCTTC
TRBJ2-5	TRBV27	NA	TRBD2	CASSLLGLTSGRETQYF	TGTGCCAGCAGTTTGTTGGGACTGACTAGCGGGAGAGAGACCCAGTACTTC
TRBJ2-7	TRBV7-2	few	TRBD2	CASRTSGASYEQYF	TGTGCCAGCAGGACTAGCGGGGCCTCCTACGAGCAGTACTTC
TRBJ2-1	TRBV7-2	NA	NA	CASSPYQGDQFF	TGTGCCAGCAGCCCCTATCAGGGAGATCAGTTCTTC
TRBJ1-1	TRBV18	few	NA	CASSPMGFTEAFF	TGTGCCAGCTCACCGATGGGGTTCACTGAAGCTTTCTTT
TRBJ2-7	TRBV29-1	few	TRBD1	CSVVGQGLYEQYF	TGCAGCGTTGTTGGACAGGGTCTCTACGAGCAGTACTTC